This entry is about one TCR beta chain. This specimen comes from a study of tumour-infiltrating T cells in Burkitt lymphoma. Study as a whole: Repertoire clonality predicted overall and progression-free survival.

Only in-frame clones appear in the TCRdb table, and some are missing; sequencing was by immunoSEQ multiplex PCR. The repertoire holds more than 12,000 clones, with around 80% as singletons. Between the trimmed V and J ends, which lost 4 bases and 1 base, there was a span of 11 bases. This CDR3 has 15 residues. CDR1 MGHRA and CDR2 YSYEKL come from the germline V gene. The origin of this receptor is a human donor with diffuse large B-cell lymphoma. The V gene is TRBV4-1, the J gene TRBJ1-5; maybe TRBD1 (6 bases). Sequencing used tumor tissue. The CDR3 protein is CASSPTQGSNQPQHF. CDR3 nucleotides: TGCGCCAGCAGCCCCACTCAGGGGAGCAATCAGCCCCAGCATTTT.